This T cell receptor beta chain emerged from a study of blood T cells in healthy people across ages (dated by TCRdb to between 2015 and 2016). Study-level background: Template switching captured roughly one uniquely barcoded TCR beta cDNA molecule per two T cells in model experiments. Donors were grouped into four age groups: young (average approximately 16 years), middle-aged (about 40), aged (around 62) and long-lived (about 90). To track age-related changes in TCR beta repertoire diversity, the study relied on deep sequencing normalized with unique cDNA molecular identifiers. The study analyzed two additional independent replicas of 1 million unique cDNA reads from the same blood draw for two donors, one aged 18 to 30 and one aged 80 or older. Donors of different ages were randomly distributed across sequencing lanes to avoid experimental bias.

General study outcomes and caveats: Compared with the aged group, the long-lived group had more naive CD4+ T cells, fewer expanded clones and increased TCR diversity, suggesting age selection. Because the CMV infection status of the donors was unknown, age-related changes in expanded clonotypes may potentially have been confounded. Observed TCR beta diversity per million T cells fell roughly linearly with age, and a significant reduction was already apparent by age about 38. Estimates of total diversity from one million sequenced T cells were regarded as lower bounds and underestimates. Since profiling was done on bulk unsorted PBMCs, naive and antigen-experienced compartments could not be conclusively compared. There was a strong correlation between observed TCR beta diversity and the percentage of naive T cells measured by flow cytometry.

Regarding this clonotype: The target of this receptor is not known. Base qualities are not at hand, and no much larger clone is one base apart.

The donors were roughly 40 Caucasian individuals from Russia, aged roughly 6 to 90 years, who were systemically healthy. Each donor gave ten milliliters of peripheral blood, drawn into EDTA-treated Vacutainer tubes. PBMCs were isolated by Ficoll-Paque density-gradient centrifugation, with at least 6 million obtained per sample. Trizol reagent was used to extract total RNA from the PBMCs, yielding at least 6 micrograms per sample. For every donor, flow cytometry on a PBMC aliquot measured the percentage of naive CD45RAhigh/CD27high T cells. The library was obtained by 5' RACE. Reads for this sample came from an Illumina HiSeq 2500. A second PCR of roughly 6 to 12 cycles was run with a J-beta primer mix and a sample-barcoded 5' primer. Each TCR beta cDNA molecule received a unique molecular identifier from a template-switch 5' adaptor carrying 12 random nucleotides. Each sample yielded at least 3 million CDR3-containing paired-end reads. First-strand cDNA was synthesized from all RNA with the Mint cDNA synthesis kit, primed by a TRBC-specific oligonucleotide. Following uracil-DNA glycosylase treatment, all cDNA underwent a first 18-cycle PCR with the universal primers M1SS and BC2_uni_R. As for the original processing: Normalization of each sample was performed by random selection of 1 million high-quality reads, each carrying a distinct molecular identifier. Reads with shared molecular identifiers were discarded instead of being binned into consensus sequences. MiTCR, run with a Q25 quality threshold and the strictest error-elimination algorithm, handled CDR3 identification, clonotype clustering and error correction. Lower-bound total TCR beta diversity was estimated with a nonparametric unseen species model using Euler transformation. The public reads were quality trimmed at Q25 with fastp and then assembled into clones with MiXCR by TCRdb, keeping productive beta chains. Rows with one shared CDR3 protein collapse into an entry with the most common genes and DNA. The V and J calls here are based on TCRdb, not the publication. The sample contains approximately 1,000,000 distinct CDR3 sequences, 35% to 40% of them found a single time. The ten largest make up over 10% of the sample.

The CDR3 numbers 13 residues from cysteine through phenylalanine. Solely the CDR3 DNA is kept, with 39 bases framed from the first base. V gives up 1 base and J gives up 7 bases, and the segment between their germline ends measures 7 bases. From the germline V gene (reference sequence), CDR1 is SEHNR and CDR2 is FQNEAQ. The receptor comes from a man between 18 and 35 years old in good health. Recombination connected TRBV7-9 to TRBJ2-2; the D gene cannot be named for sure. Sequencing was done on a sample of blood. The nucleotide sequence is given as TGTGCCAGCAGCTTAGACGCCGGCGGGGAGCTGTTTTTT. Translated, it gives CASSLDAGGELFF.